This T cell receptor beta chain was recorded in a study of patients and donors after allogeneic stem cell transplantation. Each CDR3 protein is one row after TCRdb ran MiXCR on the RT-PCR reads. This table holds over 200,000 distinct CDR3 sequences, roughly two fifths found once. The CDR3 runs 17 residues. Trimming removed 4 bases from V and 1 base from J, with 19 bases in between. CDR1 and CDR2 from the germline V gene are MDHEN and SYDVKM. Specimen: blood, either unsorted or a sorted T cell fraction (not recorded which). The chain links TRBV28 to TRBJ2-5, with a weak D call TRBD1 (5 bases). The TCR comes from a human donor who was either an allogeneic HSCT recipient or a stem cell or donor lymphocyte infusion donor (not recorded which). It is not recorded whose cells these are; they may come from a transplant donor. Here the CDR3 reads CASSSKARVDVQETQYF. The DNA of the CDR3 is TGTGCCAGCAGTTCAAAAGCCAGGGTAGACGTCCAAGAGACCCAGTACTTC.